The T cell receptor beta chain described here comes from a study of CXCR3-negative and CXCR3-positive naive CD8 T cells. Libraries of TRB cDNA were made by 5' RACE and carried UMIs. TCRdb reprocessed the 5' RACE reads, keeping one entry per CDR3 protein, no DNA. This sample's clone table lists about 150,000 distinct CDR3 sequences. On this clonotype: Its antigen is unidentified.

Points from the study as a whole: Compared with CXCR3-negative naive cells, CXCR3-positive naive cells showed more hydrophobic TRB CDR3s.

The material sequenced was naive CXCR3+ CD8+ T cells from blood. Noted subset: CD45RO-CCR7+CD27+CD95- naive CD8+ T cells expressing CXCR3 (TNR3+). This sequence originates from a human donor in good health. Some clones in this sample may be carry-over from other donors' samples.

The CDR3 sequence is CASSPLGGQIYGYTF. The genes are TRBV7-7 and TRBJ1-2; the TCRdb call, TRBD1, lacks DNA for checking. The CDR3 loop spans 15 amino acids. CDR1 SSHAT and CDR2 FNYEAQ come from the germline V gene (reference sequence).